This TCR beta chain was identified during a study of early T cells in non-severe SARS-CoV-2 infection. Study-level information: Chains from this unsorted whole-blood bulk RNA could not be paired.

Via MiXCR, TCRdb re-called the 5' RACE reads, giving one row per CDR3 protein. Here the sample spans roughly 69,000 distinct CDR3 sequences, 7.5% to 9% being singletons. Looked up from germline, CDR1 is SGHVS and CDR2 is FQNEAQ. Trimming stripped 4 bases from V and 4 bases from J, with 18 bases between. The CDR3 is 16 amino acids. Regarding this clonotype: A single base separates this from a much larger clone, so it may be a read error.

This receptor was taken from an adult who was a healthcare worker with PCR-confirmed SARS-CoV-2 infection or an uninfected control (not recorded which). This specimen consisted of whole blood, obtained at baseline. This chain uses TRBV7-8 with TRBJ2-3, with D possibly matching TRBD2 (5 bases). For the CDR3, the DNA is TGTGCCAGCAGCTACCCTTCTAGCTTTCGTTCAGATACGCAGTATTTT. Translating gives CASSYPSSFRSDTQYF.